This T cell receptor (beta chain) is drawn from a study of T cells in Graves' hyperthyroidism and ophthalmopathy. TCR beta CDR3 sequences were amplified from RNA transcripts. HTBI primers were employed in a first-round RT-PCR of the TCR CDR3. TCRdb re-derived calls from the multiplex PCR reads in MiXCR, one entry per CDR3 protein. The sample lists around 250,000 distinct CDR3 sequences; about 15% were seen once. This clonotype was seen a few times. Its antigen is not identified. A much larger clone is a single base away; this may be a read error. The CDR3 has 16 residues. V shed 4 bases and J 0 bases; nucleotides not matched to a gene: 5. In germline, CDR1 is KGHDR, CDR2 SFDVKD. The study's findings and limits: Most expanded thyroid clonotypes above 0.001 recurred in blood. Ophthalmopathy, as predicted by the model, came a median 6.5 months after the prediction.

Researchers barred patients who had uncontrolled infection, other autoimmune disease, pregnancy or lactation. The receptor comes from a woman in her late teens or twenties with Graves' ophthalmopathy. The sequenced sample was blood. The chain has TRBV24-1 and TRBJ2-1, with 7 bases that match TRBD1. The CDR3 protein is CATSDGTAISYNEQFF. The CDR3 region has the DNA TGTGCCACCAGTGACGGGACAGCGATCTCCTACAATGAGCAGTTCTTC.